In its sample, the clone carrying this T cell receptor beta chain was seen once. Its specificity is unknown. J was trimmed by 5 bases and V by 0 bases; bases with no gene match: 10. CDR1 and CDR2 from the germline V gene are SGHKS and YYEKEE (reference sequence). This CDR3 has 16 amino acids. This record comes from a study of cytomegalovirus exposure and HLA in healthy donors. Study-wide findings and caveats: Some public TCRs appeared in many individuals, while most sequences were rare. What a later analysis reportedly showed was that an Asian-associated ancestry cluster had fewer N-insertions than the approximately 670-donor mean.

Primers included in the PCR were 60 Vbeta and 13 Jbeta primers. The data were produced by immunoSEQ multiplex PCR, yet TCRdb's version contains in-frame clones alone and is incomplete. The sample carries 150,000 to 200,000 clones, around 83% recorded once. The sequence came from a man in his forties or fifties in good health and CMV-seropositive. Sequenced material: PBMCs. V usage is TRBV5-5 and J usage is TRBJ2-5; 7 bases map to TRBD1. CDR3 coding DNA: TGTGCCAGCAGCTTGGTGGTCGAGGGGGCCCTGGAGACCCAGTACTTC. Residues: CASSLVVEGALETQYF. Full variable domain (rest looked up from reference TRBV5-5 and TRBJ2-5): DAGVTQSPTHLIKTRGQQVTLRCSPISGHKSVSWYQQVLGQGPQFIFQYYEKEERGRGNFPDRFSARQFPNYSSELNVNALLLGDSALYLCASSLVVEGALETQYFGPGTRLLVL.